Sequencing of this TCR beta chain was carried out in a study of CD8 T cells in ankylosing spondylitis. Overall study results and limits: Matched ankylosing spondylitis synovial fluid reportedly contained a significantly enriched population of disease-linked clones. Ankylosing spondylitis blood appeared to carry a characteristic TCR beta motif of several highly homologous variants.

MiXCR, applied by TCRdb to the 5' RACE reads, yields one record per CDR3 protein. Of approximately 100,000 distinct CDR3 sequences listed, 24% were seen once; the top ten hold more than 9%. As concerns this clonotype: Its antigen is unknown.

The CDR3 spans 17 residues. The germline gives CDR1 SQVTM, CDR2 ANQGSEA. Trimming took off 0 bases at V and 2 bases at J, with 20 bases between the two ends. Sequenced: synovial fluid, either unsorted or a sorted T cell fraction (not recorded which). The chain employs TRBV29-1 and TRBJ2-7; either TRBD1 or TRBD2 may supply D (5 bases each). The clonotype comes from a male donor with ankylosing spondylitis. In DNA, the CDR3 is TGCAGCGTTGAAGATAAGACCAGCGGACAAGAAACCTACGAGCAGTACTTC. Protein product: CSVEDKTSGQETYEQYF.